This entry lists 15 T cell receptor beta chains sequenced from one sample in a study of glioma-infiltrating T cells after dendritic cell vaccination. Clones were read by immunoSEQ multiplex PCR, and TCRdb kept only the in-frame ones, dropping some. The sample includes about 76,000 clones, around 86% seen only once; the top ten take approximately 2.2%. Specified time point: after dendritic cell vaccination, including at tumor progression/relapse. Sequenced material: blood, taken after dendritic cell vaccination. The receptors derive from a human donor with glioblastoma.

The chain combines TRBV18 with TRBJ1-2; 8 bases map to TRBD1. Trimming cost V 6 bases and J 4 bases; bases outside gene matches: 1. Germline V lookup: CDR1 KGHSH, CDR2 LQKENI. The CDR3 sequence is 12 residues long. The chain's CDR3 is CASSDRVYGYTF. The CDR3 nucleotides read TGTGCCAGCTCGGACAGGGTCTATGGCTACACCTTC.

The chain is built from TRBV7-2 and TRBJ2-2; 12 nucleotides agree with TRBD2. CDR1 is SGHTA, CDR2 FQGNSA, per germline. The trim removed 5 bases at V and 3 bases at J, leaving 4 bases unmatched. This CDR3 comprises 16 residues. CDR3 bases: TGTGCCAGCAGCGTACTAGCGGGGGGACACACCGGGGAGCTGTTTTTT. Translated: CASSVLAGGHTGELFF.

This rearrangement joins TRBV2 to TRBJ1-3; 7 nucleotides line up with TRBD1. The germline CDR1 and CDR2 sequences are SNHLY and FYNNEI. The CDR3 is 14 amino acids. J gave up 4 bases and V 8 bases, and 8 bases lay outside the gene matches. In DNA, the CDR3 is TGTGCCAGCCAGGGACAGCTTGCAGGAAACACCATATATTTT. This translates into CASQGQLAGNTIYF.

The chain recombines TRBV10-1 with TRBJ2-3, with 8 bases fitting TRBD1. This CDR3 comprises 14 residues. The V segment lost 6 bases and the J segment 5 bases; nucleotides outside the gene matches: 7. Germline assignment: CDR1 WNHNN and CDR2 SYGVQD (reference sequence). The CDR3 region has the DNA TGCGCCAGCAGCGCTACAGGGGGTGGAGATACGCAGTATTTT. Its protein product is CASSATGGGDTQYF.

This clone occurred once. The V call is TRBV7-2, the J call TRBJ2-3; possibly TRBD2 for D (5 bases). The CDR3 runs 13 residues. The germline CDR1 and CDR2 sequences are SGHTA and FQGNSA. Trimming took 4 bases from V and 6 from J, leaving 11 bases between them. The CDR3: CASSSRTGDTQYF. The CDR3 coding sequence is TGTGCCAGCAGCTCCCGTACGGGGGATACGCAGTATTTT.

CDR3 in amino acids: CASSASGTDTQYF. The CDR3 DNA reads as TGCGCCAGCAGTGCTTCGGGCACAGATACGCAGTATTTT. The chain joins TRBV10-1 to TRBJ2-3, with D uncertain. Germline V gives CDR1 WNHNN, CDR2 SYGVQD (reference sequence). The V and J ends lost 4 bases and 1 base respectively, with 6 bases between them. This CDR3 region has 13 residues.

This CDR3 reads CASSDDSIIFSYNEQFF. DNA for the CDR3: TGTGCCAGCAGTGACGACAGCATAATTTTCTCCTACAATGAGCAGTTCTTC. V usage is TRBV6-1 and J usage is TRBJ2-1; a weak D match, TRBD1 (5 bases). V lost 3 bases to trimming and J lost 0 bases, with 15 bases between them. Germline V gene lookup returns CDR1 MNHNS and CDR2 SASEGT. The CDR3 has 17 amino acids.

CDR3 DNA sequence: TGCAGCGTTGTGGACAGCTCCTACGAGCAGTACTTC. The encoded protein is CSVVDSSYEQYF. The chain couples TRBV29-1 to TRBJ2-7; D perhaps matches TRBD1 (6 bases). CDR1 is SQVTM and CDR2 is ANQGSEA in the germline V gene. This CDR3 is built from 12 residues. With 4 bases removed from V and 0 bases from J, the gap between germline ends came to 7 bases.

This clone is a singleton in its sample. J is TRBJ2-7 and V is TRBV6-1, with D perhaps matching TRBD1 (5 bases). CDR1 is MNHNS, CDR2 SASEGT, per germline. The CDR3 is 12 residues long. Trimming stripped 7 bases from V and 2 bases from J, with 9 bases between. The DNA for the CDR3 is TGTGCCAGCAACCGACAGACCTACGAGCAGTACTTC. Translating gives CASNRQTYEQYF.

This clone was recorded a few times. The V call is TRBV19, the J call TRBJ1-6; 7 bases are shared with TRBD1. J was trimmed by 9 bases and V by 7 bases; bases with no gene match: 6. This CDR3 spans 13 amino acids. Per the germline V gene, CDR1 is LNHDA and CDR2 is SQIVND (reference sequence). CDR3 protein: CASNPGQFSPLHF. The CDR3 nucleotides read TGTGCCAGTAACCCGGGACAGTTTTCACCCCTCCACTTT.

The chain recombines TRBV14 with TRBJ2-7; D not certain. Trimming removed 4 bases at V and 3 bases at J, with 7 bases between. The CDR3 is 12 amino acids. Germline V gene sequence: CDR1 SGHDN, CDR2 FVKESK. CDR3 sequence (DNA): TGTGCCAGCAGCCTATTATACTACGAGCAGTACTTC. Amino acids: CASSLLYYEQYF.

This clone was detected only a few times. The chain combines TRBV4-1 with TRBJ2-7; D perhaps matches TRBD2 (6 bases). There are 16 residues in the CDR3. Germline CDR1 MGHRA, CDR2 YSYEKL. Trimming shortened V by 1 base and J by 7 bases, and 20 bases separated the two germline ends. The chain's CDR3 is CASSQATLTSSGEQYF. DNA of the CDR3: TGCGCCAGCAGCCAAGCCACACTGACTAGTAGTGGTGAGCAGTACTTC.

This rearrangement joins TRBV25-1 to TRBJ2-1; 8 bases align to TRBD2. The CDR3 extends over 15 amino acids. V gave up 2 bases and J gave up 9 bases; unmatched junction bases: 9. Germline CDR1 and CDR2: MGHDK and SYGVNS. The CDR3 is CASSEVGQREGEQFF. The CDR3 DNA sequence: TGTGCCAGCAGTGAAGTCGGGCAACGGGAGGGTGAGCAGTTCTTC.

The chain joins TRBV5-1 to TRBJ2-7, with 12 bases fitting TRBD1. This CDR3 has 16 residues. With V trimmed by 2 bases and J by 4 bases, 7 bases remained unmatched. CDR1 is SGHRS, CDR2 YFSETQ, per germline. The DNA of the CDR3 is TGCGCCAGCAGCTTCGATGGGACAGGGGGCAATTACGAGCAGTACTTC. Amino acids: CASSFDGTGGNYEQYF. Using reference TRBV5-1 and TRBJ2-7 for the parts outside the CDR3, the full variable domain is KAGVTQTPRYLIKTRGQQVTLSCSPISGHRSVSWYQQTPGQGLQFLFEYFSETQRNKGNFPGRFSGRQFSNSRSEMNVSTLELGDSALYLCASSFDGTGGNYEQYFGPGTRLTVT.

The chain employs TRBV5-1 and TRBJ1-2; a possible D gene is TRBD1 (6 bases). The germline CDR1 and CDR2 sequences are SGHRS and YFSETQ. V lost 4 bases, J lost 0 bases, and 13 bases lay in between. There are 15 residues in the CDR3. The CDR3 bases are TGCGCCAGCAGCCCGGGGGGCAGCCCTAACTATGGCTACACCTTC. It yields the protein CASSPGGSPNYGYTF.